This is a list of T cell receptor beta chains from one sample in a study of control samples from healthy donors and cancer patients. The method was immunoSEQ multiplex PCR; TCRdb's version includes in-frame clones alone and lacks a portion of them. The repertoire holds about 130,000 clones, with 75% to 95% as singletons. Sequencing used blood. The receptors derive from a man aged 18 to 30 in good health. CDR3s include the opening cysteine and the closing phenylalanine or tryptophan. The D gene is left open where the match is weak. Only part of the rows carry a size: once, few, many, or a class if the clone is expanded.

size,D,J,V,DNA,CDR3
-,-,TRBJ2-5,TRBV7-2,TGTGCCAGCAGCCCCGCGCCCATCCAAGAGACCCAGTACTTC,CASSPAPIQETQYF
-,-,TRBJ2-3,TRBV7-3,TGTGCCAGCAGCTTGTTTAGCACAGATACGCAGTATTTT,CASSLFSTDTQYF
-,-,TRBJ2-3,TRBV24-1,TGTGCCACCAGTGACCCGACGGGAGAGGGGACAGATACGCAGTATTTT,CATSDPTGEGTDTQYF
-,TRBD1,TRBJ2-7,TRBV18,TGTGCCAGCTCCCCGATAGGGACAGGCTCCTACGAGCAGTACTTC,CASSPIGTGSYEQYF
-,TRBD2,TRBJ2-2,TRBV29-1,TGCAGCGTTGTAAGCCTAGCGGGAGCGAACACCGGGGAGCTGTTTTTT,CSVVSLAGANTGELFF
-,-,TRBJ2-5,TRBV2,TGTGCCAGCAGCACTGAGACCCAGTACTTC,CASSTETQYF
-,TRBD2,TRBJ2-3,TRBV4-1,TGCGCCAGCAGCCAGGCTAGCGGGGCAACTAGCACAGATACGCAGTATTTT,CASSQASGATSTDTQYF
-,-,TRBJ2-1,TRBV12-3/TRBV12-4,TGTGCCAGCAGTTTGGGACTCCGAAATGAGCAGTTCTTC,CASSLGLRNEQFF
-,-,TRBJ2-1,TRBV27,TGTGCCAGCAGTAAAACAGTCTACAATGAGCAGTTCTTC,CASSKTVYNEQFF
-,TRBD1,TRBJ1-2,TRBV28,TGTGCCAGCAGTTTGGGGACAGGGGGCTTGACAGGCGGCTACACCTTC,CASSLGTGGLTGGYTF
few,-,TRBJ1-5,TRBV4-1,TGCGCCAGCAGCCCGGGACCTAGCAATCAGCCCCAGCATTTT,CASSPGPSNQPQHF
-,-,TRBJ1-4,TRBV4-1,TGCGCCAGCAGCCAGGAGGGGTTAGATGAAAAACTGTTTTTT,CASSQEGLDEKLFF
-,-,TRBJ1-2,TRBV5-6,TGTGCCAGCAGCTCTCCGGGACGGTCCTATGGCTACACCTTC,CASSSPGRSYGYTF
-,-,TRBJ2-1,TRBV30,TGTGCCTGGAGCACGGGACGGCCGAGCTCCTACAATGAGCAGTTCTTC,CAWSTGRPSSYNEQFF
-,-,TRBJ2-2,TRBV29-1,TGCAGCGTTGAAGCCCCCACTACTAGGGGGGCCGGGGAGCTGTTTTTT,CSVEAPTTRGAGELFF
-,TRBD1,TRBJ2-4,TRBV2,TGTGCCAGCAGTGGTGCCGGGACAGGGGCCTTTGGCATTCAGTACTTC,CASSGAGTGAFGIQYF
-,-,TRBJ1-4,TRBV28,TGTGCCAGCAGTTCCCGGGGTGAAAAACTGTTTTTT,CASSSRGEKLFF
-,-,TRBJ2-1,TRBV18,TGTGCCAGCTCGGTCGGAGTCTACAATGAGCAGTTCTTC,CASSVGVYNEQFF
once,-,TRBJ1-2,TRBV28,TGTGCCAGCAGTTTATGGGGGGGAGTAAACGGCTACACCTTC,CASSLWGGVNGYTF
once,-,TRBJ2-2,TRBV10-2,TGCGCCAGCAGTCGGAACACCGGGGAGCTGTTTTTT,CASSRNTGELFF
-,TRBD2,TRBJ2-7,TRBV11-1,TGTGCCAGCAGCACGGGACTAGCGGGCTACGAGCAGTACTTC,CASSTGLAGYEQYF
-,TRBD1,TRBJ1-4,TRBV5-6,TGTGCCAGCAGCTCCCCCAGGGACAGGGGGCGCGAGGGTAATGAAAAACTGTTTTTT,CASSSPRDRGREGNEKLFF
-,-,TRBJ2-2,TRBV2,TGTGCCAGCAGAACCGACACCGGGGAGCTGTTTTTT,CASRTDTGELFF
-,TRBD1,TRBJ2-2,TRBV4-2,TGTGCCAGCAGCCACCCGATTCCCGGGACAGTCGCCGGGGAGCTGTTTTTT,CASSHPIPGTVAGELFF
-,TRBD2,TRBJ2-1,TRBV5-1,TGCGCCAGTTCCGGGACTAGCGGAGGCAATGAGCAGTTCTTC,CASSGTSGGNEQFF
-,-,TRBJ1-1,TRBV5-1,TGCGCCAGCAGCTTGGCCCGGGTTACGAACACTGAAGCTTTCTTT,CASSLARVTNTEAFF
-,-,TRBJ1-5,TRBV5-1,TGCGCCAGCAGCTTGGAGGGAGGCAATCAGCCCCAGCATTTT,CASSLEGGNQPQHF
-,TRBD1,TRBJ1-6,TRBV25-1,TGTGCCAGCAGTTCCCACTCCGGGACAGGAACTAATTCACCCCTCCACTTT,CASSSHSGTGTNSPLHF
-,-,TRBJ1-2,TRBV29-1,TGCAGCGTTGAAAGAGGGGATAACTATGGCTACACCTTC,CSVERGDNYGYTF
-,TRBD2,TRBJ2-1,TRBV7-9,TGTGCCAGCAGCGCACCGGACGGGACTAGCTATGAGCAGTTCTTC,CASSAPDGTSYEQFF
-,TRBD2,TRBJ2-4,TRBV11-3,TGTGCCAGCAGCGTAACTAGCGGGAGTAGCAAAAACATTCAGTACTTC,CASSVTSGSSKNIQYF
-,TRBD1,TRBJ1-1,TRBV5-1,TGCGCCAGCAGCTTGTCGCCCCCAGGGGGTAGGGACACTGAAGCTTTCTTT,CASSLSPPGGRDTEAFF
-,-,TRBJ1-1,TRBV28,TGTGCCAGCATAATAGTAGGACAGAAAGCTTTCTTT,CASIIVGQKAFF
-,TRBD1,TRBJ1-2,TRBV28,TGTGCCAGCAGCCACAGGGGCGGCTACACCTTC,CASSHRGGYTF
-,-,TRBJ2-7,TRBV9,TGTGCCAGCAGCGTAGACGCCGGTTCCTACGAGCAGTACTTC,CASSVDAGSYEQYF
-,-,TRBJ1-1,TRBV9,TGTGCCAGCAGCGTAGGTGTTACTATGAACACTGAAGCTTTCTTT,CASSVGVTMNTEAFF
-,-,TRBJ1-4,TRBV5-4,TGTGCCAGCAGCTTGGAGGGAAAGGCGGAAAAACTGTTTTTT,CASSLEGKAEKLFF
few,-,TRBJ2-5,TRBV29-1,TGCAGCGTTGTGGCCTCACTTGGGGAGACCCAGTACTTC,CSVVASLGETQYF
-,-,TRBJ2-3,TRBV4-3,TGCGCCAGCAGCCAAGGAAGGGGTCCCGGGCACACAGATACGCAGTATTTT,CASSQGRGPGHTDTQYF
-,-,TRBJ2-2,TRBV11-3,TGTGCCAGCAGCCCCGGACCGCAAGGCGACACCGGGGAGCTGTTTTTT,CASSPGPQGDTGELFF
-,-,TRBJ1-1,TRBV5-1,TGCGCCAGCAGCTTTCCCGGGAGCGGGACTGAAGCTTTCTTT,CASSFPGSGTEAFF
-,-,TRBJ2-4,TRBV7-9,TGTGCCAGCAGCTCGGAAGGGGTGAACATTCAGTACTTC,CASSSEGVNIQYF
-,-,TRBJ1-2,TRBV29-1,TGCAGCGCCCTGGCGGGGGGCAGGGATGGCTACACCTTC,CSALAGGRDGYTF
-,-,TRBJ1-1,TRBV3-1/TRBV3-2,TGTGCCAGCAGCCAAGATACCGGGTGGCAGGGAGGTACTGAAGCTTTCTTT,CASSQDTGWQGGTEAFF
-,TRBD2,TRBJ2-1,TRBV2,TGTGCCAGCAGAGGACTAGCGGGTGACAATGAGCAGTTCTTC,CASRGLAGDNEQFF
-,TRBD1,TRBJ1-2,TRBV9,TGTGCCAGCAGCTTATCCGGGACAGGGGTTTATGGCTACACCTTC,CASSLSGTGVYGYTF
-,-,TRBJ2-2,TRBV7-2,TGTGCCAGCAGCTCCCAAGCGGCGGGGACGGGCGGGGAGCTGTTTTTT,CASSSQAAGTGGELFF
-,-,TRBJ1-2,TRBV28,TGTGCCAGCAGTTCCCACGACAGAAACTATGGCTACACCTTC,CASSSHDRNYGYTF
few,-,TRBJ2-7,TRBV2,TGTGCCAGCACCCCCGGGGCGGGGTCCCCTTACTTC,CASTPGAGSPYF
-,-,TRBJ1-1,TRBV30,TGTGCCTGGAGTAACCTAGGATTGGGGGCGGTTGAAGCTTTCTTT,CAWSNLGLGAVEAFF
-,TRBD2,TRBJ2-3,TRBV24-1,TGTGCCACCAGTGAACTAGCGGGGGGGACAGATACGCAGTATTTT,CATSELAGGTDTQYF
-,-,TRBJ2-2,TRBV3-1/TRBV3-2,TGTGCCAGCAGCCTAAGTGGGTTAGCGAACACCGGGGAGCTGTTTTTT,CASSLSGLANTGELFF
-,-,TRBJ1-3,TRBV11-2,TGTGCCAGCAGCTTTCCAGGCCTCGGGGCGCGACCCGTATATTTT,CASSFPGLGARPVYF
-,TRBD1,TRBJ1-5,TRBV19,TGTGCCAGTAGTCCCCGGGACAGGCCGCTCCAGCCCCAGCATTTT,CASSPRDRPLQPQHF
-,-,TRBJ2-1,TRBV7-2,TGTGCCGGTATGAGCTCCTACAATGAGCAGTTCTTC,CAGMSSYNEQFF
-,-,TRBJ2-3,TRBV12-3/TRBV12-4,TGTGCCAGCAGTTTATACCCCCAAGATACGCAGTATTTT,CASSLYPQDTQYF
-,-,TRBJ2-1,TRBV5-1,TGCGCCAGCAGCTTGGAGTCAGGGCTCTACAATGAGCAGTTCTTC,CASSLESGLYNEQFF
few,-,TRBJ1-1,TRBV2,TGTGCCAGCTTTGACACTGAAGCTTTCTTT,CASFDTEAFF
few,-,TRBJ2-3,TRBV7-2,TGTGCCAGCAGCTTAAACTACCTAAGCACAGATACGCAGTATTTT,CASSLNYLSTDTQYF
-,-,TRBJ1-2,TRBV5-1,TGCGCCAGCAGCTTGCCGGGGGGCGGCTACACCTTC,CASSLPGGGYTF